This T cell receptor beta chain originates from a study of blood T cell repertoires in COVID-19. On the study more broadly: T cells, B-cell-depleted T cells, or PBMCs supplied cDNA or gDNA.

The CDR3 length is 16 residues. CDR1 and CDR2 (germline): SGHVS, FQNEAQ. V was shortened by 5 bases and J by 9 bases, with 23 bases between the two germline ends. Measured with immunoSEQ multiplex PCR; TCRdb has only the in-frame clones, and not every one. The table has tens of thousands of clones, nearly 90% seen once. Input material: peripheral blood. This sequence joins TRBV7-8 and TRBJ2-1, with TRBD1 as a possible D gene (6 bases). The sequence was obtained from a man aged 50 to 60 with active COVID-19. The CDR3 is CASSPKGGTGLTEQFF. Here the CDR3 DNA reads TGTGCCAGCAGCCCGAAAGGGGGTACAGGTCTCACTGAGCAGTTCTTC.